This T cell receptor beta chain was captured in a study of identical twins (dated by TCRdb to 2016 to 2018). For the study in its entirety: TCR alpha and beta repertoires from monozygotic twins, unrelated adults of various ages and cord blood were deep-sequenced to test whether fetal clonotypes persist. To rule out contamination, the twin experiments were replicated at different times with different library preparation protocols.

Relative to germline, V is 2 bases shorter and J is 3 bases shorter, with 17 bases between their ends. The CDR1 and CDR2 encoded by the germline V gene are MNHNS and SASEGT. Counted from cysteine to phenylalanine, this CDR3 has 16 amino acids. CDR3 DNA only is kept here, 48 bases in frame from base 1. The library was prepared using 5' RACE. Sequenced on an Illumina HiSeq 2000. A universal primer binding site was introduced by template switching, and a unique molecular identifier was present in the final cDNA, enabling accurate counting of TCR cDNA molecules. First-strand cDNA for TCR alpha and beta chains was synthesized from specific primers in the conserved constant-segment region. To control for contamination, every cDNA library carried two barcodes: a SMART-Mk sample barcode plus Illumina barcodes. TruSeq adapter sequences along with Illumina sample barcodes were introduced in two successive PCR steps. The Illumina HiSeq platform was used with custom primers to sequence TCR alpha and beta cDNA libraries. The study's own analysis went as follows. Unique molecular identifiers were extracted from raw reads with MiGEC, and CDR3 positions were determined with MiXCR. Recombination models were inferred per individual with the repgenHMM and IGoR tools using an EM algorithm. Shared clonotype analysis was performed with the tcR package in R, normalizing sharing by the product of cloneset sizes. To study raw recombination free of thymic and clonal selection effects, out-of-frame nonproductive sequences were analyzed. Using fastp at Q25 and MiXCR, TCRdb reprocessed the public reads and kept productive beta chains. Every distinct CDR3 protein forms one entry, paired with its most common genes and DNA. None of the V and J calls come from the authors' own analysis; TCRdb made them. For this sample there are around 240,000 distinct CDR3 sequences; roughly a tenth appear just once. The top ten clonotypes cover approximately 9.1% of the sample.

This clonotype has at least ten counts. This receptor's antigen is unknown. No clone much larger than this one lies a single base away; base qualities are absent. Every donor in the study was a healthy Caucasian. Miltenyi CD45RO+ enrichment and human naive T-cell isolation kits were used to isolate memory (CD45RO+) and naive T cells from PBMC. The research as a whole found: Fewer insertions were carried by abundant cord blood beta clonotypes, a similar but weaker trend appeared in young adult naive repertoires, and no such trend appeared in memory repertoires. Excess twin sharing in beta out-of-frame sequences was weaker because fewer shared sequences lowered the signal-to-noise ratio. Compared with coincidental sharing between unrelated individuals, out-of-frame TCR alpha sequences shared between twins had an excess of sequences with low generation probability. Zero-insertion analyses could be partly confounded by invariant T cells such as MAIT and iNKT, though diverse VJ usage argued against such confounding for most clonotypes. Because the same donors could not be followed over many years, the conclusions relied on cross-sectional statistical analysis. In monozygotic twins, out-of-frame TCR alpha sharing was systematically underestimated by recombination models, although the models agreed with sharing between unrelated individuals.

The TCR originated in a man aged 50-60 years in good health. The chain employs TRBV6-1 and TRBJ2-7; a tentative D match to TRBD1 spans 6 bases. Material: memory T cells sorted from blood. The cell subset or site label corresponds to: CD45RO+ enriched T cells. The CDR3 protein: CASSENLIYRDYEQYF. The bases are TGTGCCAGCAGTGAAAATTTAATCTACAGGGACTACGAGCAGTACTTC.